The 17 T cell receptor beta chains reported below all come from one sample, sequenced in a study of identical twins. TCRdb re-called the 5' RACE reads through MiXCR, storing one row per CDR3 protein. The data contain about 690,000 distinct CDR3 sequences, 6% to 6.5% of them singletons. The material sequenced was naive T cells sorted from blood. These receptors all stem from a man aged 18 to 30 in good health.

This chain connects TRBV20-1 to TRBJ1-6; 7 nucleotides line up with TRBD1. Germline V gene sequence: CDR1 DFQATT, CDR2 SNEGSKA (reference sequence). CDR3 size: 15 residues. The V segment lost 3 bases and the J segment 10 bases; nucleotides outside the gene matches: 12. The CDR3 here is CSARGSGTVGSPLHF. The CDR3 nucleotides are TGCAGTGCTAGGGGATCCGGGACAGTAGGATCACCCCTCCACTTT.

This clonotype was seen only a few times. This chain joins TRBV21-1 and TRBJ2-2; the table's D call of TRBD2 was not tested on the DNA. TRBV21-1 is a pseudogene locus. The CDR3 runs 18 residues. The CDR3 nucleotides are TGTGCCAGCAGCAGCCAGCGGACTAGCGGAGCCCACACCGGGGAGCTGTTTTTT. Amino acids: CASSSQRTSGAHTGELFF.

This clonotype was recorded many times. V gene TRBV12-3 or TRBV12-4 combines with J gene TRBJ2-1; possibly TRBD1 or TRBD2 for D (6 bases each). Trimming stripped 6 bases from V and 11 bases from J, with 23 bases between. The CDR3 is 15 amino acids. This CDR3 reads CASRPVGGFSVKQFF. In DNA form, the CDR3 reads TGTGCCAGCAGGCCGGTCGGGGGCTTTAGTGTGAAGCAGTTCTTC.

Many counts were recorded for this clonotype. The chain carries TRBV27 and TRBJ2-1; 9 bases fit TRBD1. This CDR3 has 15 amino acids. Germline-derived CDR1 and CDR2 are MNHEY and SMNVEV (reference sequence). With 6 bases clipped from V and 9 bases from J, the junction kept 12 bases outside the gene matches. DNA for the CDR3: TGTGCCAGCAGAACAGGGGGCCTGTTGACTACTGAGCAGTTCTTC. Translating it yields CASRTGGLLTTEQFF.

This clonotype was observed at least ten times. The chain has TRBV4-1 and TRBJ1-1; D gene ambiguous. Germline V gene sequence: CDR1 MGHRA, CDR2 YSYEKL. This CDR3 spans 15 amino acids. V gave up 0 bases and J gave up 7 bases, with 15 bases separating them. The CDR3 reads CASSQEGSGSLEAFF. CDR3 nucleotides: TGCGCCAGCAGCCAAGAGGGCTCAGGAAGCCTTGAAGCTTTCTTT.

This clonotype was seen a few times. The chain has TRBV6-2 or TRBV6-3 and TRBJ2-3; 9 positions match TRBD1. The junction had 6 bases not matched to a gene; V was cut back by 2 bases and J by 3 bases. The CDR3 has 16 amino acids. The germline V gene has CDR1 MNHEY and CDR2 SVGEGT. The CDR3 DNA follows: TGTGCCAGCAGTTACACCCGGGACAGGGTGACAGATACGCAGTATTTT. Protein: CASSYTRDRVTDTQYF.

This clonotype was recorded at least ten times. The CDR3 DNA reads as TGCAGTGCTAGACCGCTCGACAGCTCCTACAATGAGCAGTTCTTC. Translation: CSARPLDSSYNEQFF. The V and J genes are TRBV20-1 and TRBJ2-1, with TRBD1 as a possible D gene (5 bases). CDR3 length: 15 residues. The germline V gene has CDR1 DFQATT and CDR2 SNEGSKA (reference sequence). Trimming took 2 bases from V and 0 from J, leaving 11 bases between them.

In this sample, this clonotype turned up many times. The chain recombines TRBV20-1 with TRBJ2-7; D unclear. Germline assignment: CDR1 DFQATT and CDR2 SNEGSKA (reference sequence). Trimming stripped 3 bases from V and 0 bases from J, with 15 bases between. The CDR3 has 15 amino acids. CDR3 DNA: TGCAGTGCTAGTGAGGCCCTTGGCGGCTCCTACGAGCAGTACTTC. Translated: CSASEALGGSYEQYF.

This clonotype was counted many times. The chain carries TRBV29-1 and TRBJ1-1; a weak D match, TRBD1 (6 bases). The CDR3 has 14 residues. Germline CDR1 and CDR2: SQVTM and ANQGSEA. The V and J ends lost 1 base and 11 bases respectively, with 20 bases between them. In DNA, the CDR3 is TGCAGCGTTGAAGGCAGGGGCCGGGGCCTTGGGGCTTTCTTT. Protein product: CSVEGRGRGLGAFF.

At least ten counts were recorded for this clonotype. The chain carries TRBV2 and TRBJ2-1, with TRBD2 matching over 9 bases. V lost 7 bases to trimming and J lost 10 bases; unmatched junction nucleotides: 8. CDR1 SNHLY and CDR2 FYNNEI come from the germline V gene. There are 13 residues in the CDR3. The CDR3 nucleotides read TGTGCCAGCACCCCACTGACTAGCGGAGAGCAGTTCTTC. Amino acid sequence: CASTPLTSGEQFF.

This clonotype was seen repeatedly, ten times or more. CDR3 sequence: CASSDPRGIEETQYF. In DNA form, the CDR3 reads TGCGCCAGCAGTGACCCGAGGGGGATCGAGGAGACCCAGTACTTC. V usage is TRBV10-2 and J usage is TRBJ2-5, with D tentatively TRBD1 (6 bases). The germline V gene has CDR1 WSHSY and CDR2 SAAADI. V lost 3 bases, J lost 5 bases, and 16 bases lay in between. This CDR3 is 15 amino acids long.

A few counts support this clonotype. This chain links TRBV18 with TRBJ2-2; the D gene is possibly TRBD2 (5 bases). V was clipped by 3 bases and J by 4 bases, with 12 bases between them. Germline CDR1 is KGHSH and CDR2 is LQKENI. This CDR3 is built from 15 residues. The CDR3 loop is CASSPSRGFTGELFF. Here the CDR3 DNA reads TGTGCCAGCTCACCTTCTCGAGGGTTCACCGGGGAGCTGTTTTTT.

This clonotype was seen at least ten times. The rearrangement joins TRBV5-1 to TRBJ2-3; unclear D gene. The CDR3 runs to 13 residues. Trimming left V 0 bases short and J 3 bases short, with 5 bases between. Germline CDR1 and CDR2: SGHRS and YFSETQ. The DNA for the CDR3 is TGCGCCAGCAGCTTGGAAGCAACAGATACGCAGTATTTT. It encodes CASSLEATDTQYF.

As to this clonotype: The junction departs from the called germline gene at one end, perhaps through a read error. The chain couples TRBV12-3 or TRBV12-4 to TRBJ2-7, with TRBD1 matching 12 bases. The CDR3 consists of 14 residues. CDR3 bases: TGTGGCAGCAGTGGGACAGGGGGCAGCTACGAGCAGTACTTC. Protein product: CGSSGTGGSYEQYF.

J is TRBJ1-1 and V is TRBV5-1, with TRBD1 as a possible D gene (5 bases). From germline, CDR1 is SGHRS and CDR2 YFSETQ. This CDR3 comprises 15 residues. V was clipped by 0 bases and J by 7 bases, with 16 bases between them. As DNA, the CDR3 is TGCGCCAGCAGCTTGGCCGATGGGGCAGGGTTTGAAGCTTTCTTT. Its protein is CASSLADGAGFEAFF.

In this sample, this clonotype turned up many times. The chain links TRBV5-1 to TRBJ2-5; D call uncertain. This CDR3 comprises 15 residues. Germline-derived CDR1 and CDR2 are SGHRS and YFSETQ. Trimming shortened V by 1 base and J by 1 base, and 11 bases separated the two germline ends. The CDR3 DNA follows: TGCGCCAGCAGCTTGTACGGGTGGGCCCAAGAGACCCAGTACTTC. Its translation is CASSLYGWAQETQYF.

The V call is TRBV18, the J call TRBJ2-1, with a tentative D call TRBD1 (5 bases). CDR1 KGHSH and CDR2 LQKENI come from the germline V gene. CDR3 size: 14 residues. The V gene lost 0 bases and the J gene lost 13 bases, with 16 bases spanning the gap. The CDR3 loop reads CASSPPIQGLGQFF. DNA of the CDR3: TGTGCCAGCTCACCACCGATTCAGGGATTAGGCCAGTTCTTC.